This T cell receptor (beta chain) was captured in a study of cytomegalovirus exposure and HLA in healthy donors. Overall study results and limits: 87-base-pair reads could not separate some V segments, including TRBV6-2 and TRBV6-3. In a later analysis, productive TCRs from donors in an Asian-associated ancestry cluster reportedly carried fewer N-insertions than the cohort mean.

Notes on this clone: No antigen is known for it.

It was with 60 Vbeta and 13 Jbeta primers that the PCR ran. The repertoire was sequenced with immunoSEQ multiplex PCR; TCRdb's copy has only in-frame clones and lacks some. The sample table includes about 130,000 clones. CDR1 is SGHTA, CDR2 FQGNSA, per germline. V lost 5 bases to trimming and J lost 5 bases; unmatched junction nucleotides: 14. The CDR3 extends over 16 amino acids. When sampled, the donors appeared nominally healthy, though they likely had unrecorded immune exposures. The sequencing input was PBMCs. The source of this sequence is a man aged 25 to 40 in good health and CMV-seronegative. The genes are TRBV7-2 and TRBJ2-5; the match to TRBD2 covers 7 bases. The CDR3 loop reads CASSHEFTGGRETQYF. The CDR3 DNA is TGTGCCAGCAGCCACGAATTTACGGGAGGACGGGAGACCCAGTACTTC.